This TCR beta chain was obtained from a study of OX40 agonist ivuxolimab in advanced cancers. The CDR3 length is 14 residues. CDR1 is MNHNY, CDR2 SVGAGI, per germline (reference sequence). Deletions cut 0 bases from V and 6 bases from J, with 12 bases between. General study results and limits: Certain nonresponders likewise exhibited a low normalized T-cell clonal expansion.

As for this clone: Its cognate antigen is unknown.

Assay: immunoSEQ multiplex PCR; the TCRdb copy retains only in-frame clones and omits some. This sample carries about 45,000 clones, 84% of them seen once, and the ten largest clones take roughly 2.6%. This material consisted of CD4+ or CD8+ T cells sorted from blood, taken in a trial of the OX40 agonist ivuxolimab. The rearrangement links TRBV6-6 to TRBJ2-7; no firm D call. The clonotype comes from an adult with an advanced solid tumor such as melanoma, head and neck, liver or kidney cancer. The CDR3 nucleotides are TGTGCCAGCAGTTACTCACCCCAATCTGGCGAGCAGTACTTC. Amino acids: CASSYSPQSGEQYF.